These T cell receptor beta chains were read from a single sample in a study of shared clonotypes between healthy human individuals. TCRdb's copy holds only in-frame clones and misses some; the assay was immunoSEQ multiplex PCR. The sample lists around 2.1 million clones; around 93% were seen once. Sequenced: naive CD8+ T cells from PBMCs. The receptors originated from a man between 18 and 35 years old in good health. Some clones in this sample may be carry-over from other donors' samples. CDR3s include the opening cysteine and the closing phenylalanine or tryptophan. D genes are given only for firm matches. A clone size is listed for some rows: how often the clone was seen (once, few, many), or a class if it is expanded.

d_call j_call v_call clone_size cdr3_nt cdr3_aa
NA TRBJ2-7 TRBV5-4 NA TGTGCCAGCAGCTTTCTGGACTCCGGCCCGGGGTACTTC CASSFLDSGPGYF
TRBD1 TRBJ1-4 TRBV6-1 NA TGTGCCAGCAGTGGGGGACAGGGATTTGAAAAACTGTTTTTT CASSGGQGFEKLFF
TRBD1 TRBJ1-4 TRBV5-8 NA TGTGCCAGCAGCCCGCCGGACAGGGGAATTGAAAAACTGTTTTTT CASSPPDRGIEKLFF
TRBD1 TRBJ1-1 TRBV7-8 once TGTGCCAGCAGCTTACCTCGGGACAGGGAGAACACTGAAGCTTTCTTT CASSLPRDRENTEAFF
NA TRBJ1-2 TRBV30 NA TGTGCCTGGAACTTAGCGGACTATGGCTACACCTTC CAWNLADYGYTF
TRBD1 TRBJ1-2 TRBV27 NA TGTGCCAGCAGTTTATACAGGGGGCGAAACTATGGCTACACCTTC CASSLYRGRNYGYTF
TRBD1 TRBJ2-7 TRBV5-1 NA TGCGCCAGCAGCTCGGGACAGGGGGCCCTAGGCTACGAGCAGTACTTC CASSSGQGALGYEQYF
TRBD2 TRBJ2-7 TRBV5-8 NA TGTGCCAGCAGCTCAGCGGGGAATTACGAGCAGTACTTC CASSSAGNYEQYF
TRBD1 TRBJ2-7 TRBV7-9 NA TGTGCCAGCAGCCAAGGGACAGGGGGTAGGTACGAGCAGTACTTC CASSQGTGGRYEQYF
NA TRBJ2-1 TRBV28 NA TGTGCCAGCTCCCTCAGCTCCTACAATGAGCAGTTCTTC CASSLSSYNEQFF
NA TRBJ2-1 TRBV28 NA TGTGCCAGCAGTTCTCACAGGGCTTACAATGAGCAGTTCTTC CASSSHRAYNEQFF
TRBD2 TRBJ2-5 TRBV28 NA TGTGCCAGCAGTCTAAGACTAGCGGGAACAAAAGAGACCCAGTACTTC CASSLRLAGTKETQYF
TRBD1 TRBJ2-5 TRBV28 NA TGTGCCACAACAGCAGGGGGATGGGGGGAGACCCAGTACTTC CATTAGGWGETQYF
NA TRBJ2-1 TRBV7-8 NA TGTGCCAGCAGCTTCCGGGGATGGGGGTATGAGCAGTTCTTC CASSFRGWGYEQFF
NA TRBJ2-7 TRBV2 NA TGTGCCAGCAGTGATCAGGCCTACGAGCAGTACTTC CASSDQAYEQYF
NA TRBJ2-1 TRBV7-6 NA TGTGCCAGCAGCTTAGCGCTTTTGAGCGGATCCTACAATGAGCAGTTCTTC CASSLALLSGSYNEQFF
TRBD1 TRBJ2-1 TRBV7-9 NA TGTGCCTGCAGCTTAGTATTGTCGGACAGGGGTGTCTACAATGAGCAGTTCTTC CACSLVLSDRGVYNEQFF
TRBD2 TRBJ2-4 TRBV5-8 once TGTGCCAGCAGGTGGCTGGTAGCGGGTTCGGGGGAAGCCAAAAACATTCAGTACTTC CASRWLVAGSGEAKNIQYF
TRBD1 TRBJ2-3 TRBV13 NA TGTGCCAGCAGCTTAAGACAGGGGGCGATTTTAGGGGCGGATACGCAGTATTTT CASSLRQGAILGADTQYF
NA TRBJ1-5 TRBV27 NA TGTGCCAGCAGTTTAGGTCCGACCGGCAATCAGCCCCAGCATTTT CASSLGPTGNQPQHF
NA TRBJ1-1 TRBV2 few TGTGCCAGCAGTGAATACAGGACGAACACTGAAGCTTTCTTT CASSEYRTNTEAFF
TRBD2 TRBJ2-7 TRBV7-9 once TGTGCCAGCAGCTCCCCCCTGCGGGGGTCTAGCTACGAGCAGTACTTC CASSSPLRGSSYEQYF
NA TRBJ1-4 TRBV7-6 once TGTGCCAGCAGCTTAATGGCTCAGCAGAATGAAAAACTGTTTTTT CASSLMAQQNEKLFF
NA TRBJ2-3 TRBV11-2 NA TGTGCCAGCAGCTTACGGTCAGATACGCAGTATTTT CASSLRSDTQYF
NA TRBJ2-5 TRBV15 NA TGTGCCACCAGCAACAGGGTATGGGAGACCCAGTACTTC CATSNRVWETQYF
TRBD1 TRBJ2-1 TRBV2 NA TGTGCCAGCAGCCAACGCCGGGACAGGGGCTACAATGAGCAGTTCTTC CASSQRRDRGYNEQFF
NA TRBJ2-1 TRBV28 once TGTGCCAGCAGGGACTTCCGCTCCTACAATGAGCAGTTCTTC CASRDFRSYNEQFF
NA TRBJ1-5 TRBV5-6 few TGTGCCAGCAGCTTGGATAGCAATCAGCCCCAGCATTTT CASSLDSNQPQHF
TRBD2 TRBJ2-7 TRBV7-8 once TGTGCCAGCAGCTTGGGACTAGCGGGAGTCCTCTACGAGCAGTACTTC CASSLGLAGVLYEQYF
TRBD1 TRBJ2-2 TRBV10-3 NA TGTGCCATCAGTGAGCGGACAGGGGGCGGCGGGGAGCTGTTTTTT CAISERTGGGGELFF
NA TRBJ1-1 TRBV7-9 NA TGTGCCAGCAGCTTAGGTGGTTCTTCTGAAGCTTTCTTT CASSLGGSSEAFF
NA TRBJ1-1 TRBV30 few TGTGCCTGGAGTGTGCAGTGGAACACTGAAGCTTTCTTT CAWSVQWNTEAFF
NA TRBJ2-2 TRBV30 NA TGTGCCTGGAGTGGGGGGGCAGGCGGGGAGCTGTTTTTT CAWSGGAGGELFF
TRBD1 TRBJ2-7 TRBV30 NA TGTGCCTGCTCCGGGACAGGGCCATACGAGCAGTACTTC CACSGTGPYEQYF
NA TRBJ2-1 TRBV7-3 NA TGTGCCAGCAGTTACTCAGGCGGATCCTACAATGAGCAGTTCTTC CASSYSGGSYNEQFF
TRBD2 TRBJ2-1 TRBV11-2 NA TGTGCCAGCAGCTTAGATCTAGCGGGAGCCTGGGTCCATGAGCAGTTCTTC CASSLDLAGAWVHEQFF
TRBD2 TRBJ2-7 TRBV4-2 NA TGTGCCAGCAGCCAAACGGGAGGCCTCTCCTACGAGCAGTACTTC CASSQTGGLSYEQYF
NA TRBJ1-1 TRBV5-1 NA TGCGCCAGCAGCTTGCCGGGCACTGAAGCTTTCTTT CASSLPGTEAFF
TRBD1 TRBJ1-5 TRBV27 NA TGTGCCAGCACCTCAGGGGGCGGGGGTCAGCCCCAGCATTTT CASTSGGGGQPQHF
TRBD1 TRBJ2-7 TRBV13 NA TGTGCCAGCAGCTCAGGACAGGGGAGTTGGTACGAGCAGTACTTC CASSSGQGSWYEQYF
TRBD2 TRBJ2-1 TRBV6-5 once TGTGCCAGCAGTTACGCATGGCGGGAGTTTAATGAGCAGTTCTTC CASSYAWREFNEQFF
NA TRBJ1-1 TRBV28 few TGTGCCAGCAGTTTATTCCAGGGGAGCACTGAAGCTTTCTTT CASSLFQGSTEAFF
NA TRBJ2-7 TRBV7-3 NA TGTGCCAGCAGCTCAAACAGGGCCTACGAGCAGTACTTC CASSSNRAYEQYF
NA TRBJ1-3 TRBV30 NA TGTGCCTGGAGTGTCTTCTCTGGAAACACCATATATTTT CAWSVFSGNTIYF
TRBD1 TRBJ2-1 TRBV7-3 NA TGTGCCAGCAGCCCGGACAGGGATTCGTACAATGAGCAGTTCTTC CASSPDRDSYNEQFF
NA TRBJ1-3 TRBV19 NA TGTGCCAGTAGTCCATGGACGGAAGGAAACACCATATATTTT CASSPWTEGNTIYF
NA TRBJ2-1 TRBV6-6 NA TGTGCCAGCAGTTACGGCGGGCCCACCTACAATGAGCAGTTCTTC CASSYGGPTYNEQFF
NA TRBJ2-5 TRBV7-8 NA TGTGCCAGCAGCTTACCTTTGGCAGGGCGAGGAGAGACCCAGTACTTC CASSLPLAGRGETQYF
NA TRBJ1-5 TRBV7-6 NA TGTGCCAGCAGCCTCCGACAGATGGGGCAGCCCCAGCATTTT CASSLRQMGQPQHF
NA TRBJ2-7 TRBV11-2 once TGTGCCAGCAGCTCTACCTTGGGAATCAGCTCCTACGAGCAGTACTTC CASSSTLGISSYEQYF
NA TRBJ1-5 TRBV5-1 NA TGCGCCAGCAGCTTGGAAGGAGGGGTTCAGCCCCAGCATTTT CASSLEGGVQPQHF
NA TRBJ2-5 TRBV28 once TGTGCCAGCAGTGCGCCGCGGGACGAGACCCAGTACTTC CASSAPRDETQYF
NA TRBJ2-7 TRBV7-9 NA TGTGCCGGCGAGGGGCCAAACTACGAGCAGTACTTC CAGEGPNYEQYF
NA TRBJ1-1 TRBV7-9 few TGTGCCAGCAGCCCCCCTATGGGCGGCCGGCACACTGAAGCTTTCTTT CASSPPMGGRHTEAFF